One sample yielded the 2 T cell receptor beta chains listed below, sequenced in a study of blood T cell repertoires in COVID-19. The protocol was immunoSEQ multiplex PCR, while the TCRdb copy is restricted to in-frame clones and leaves out a portion. The data hold fewer than 120,000 clones, with about 75% observed a single time. Sequencing was carried out using peripheral blood. The source is a woman over 75 with active or convalescent COVID-19.

The chain carries TRBV28 and TRBJ2-7, with TRBD2 matching over 8 bases. From germline, CDR1 is MDHEN and CDR2 SYDVKM. This CDR3 has 14 amino acids. The ends lost 8 bases at V and 3 bases at J; junction bases unmatched: 9. Written as DNA, the CDR3 is TGTGCCAGCTCGTTGGGGACTAGTCTCTACGAGCAGTACTTC. Protein: CASSLGTSLYEQYF.

CDR3 DNA: TGTGCCAGCAGCCCGACAGGGGGCTACGAGCAGTACTTC. Translating it yields CASSPTGGYEQYF. The V call is TRBV11-2, the J call TRBJ2-7, with 9 bases fitting TRBD1. V trimming: 5 bases; J trimming: 3 bases; junction bases outside the gene matches: 2. This CDR3 is built from 13 residues. The V gene's germline CDR1 is SGHAT and CDR2 FQNNGV. Using reference TRBV11-2 and TRBJ2-7 for the parts outside the CDR3, the full variable domain is EAGVAQSPRYKIIEKRQSVAFWCNPISGHATLYWYQQILGQGPKLLIQFQNNGVVDDSQLPKDRFSAERLKGVDSTLKIQPAKLEDSAVYLCASSPTGGYEQYFGPGTRLTVT.